These 27 T cell receptor beta chains were sequenced from one sample in a study of cytomegalovirus exposure and HLA in healthy donors. Profiled with immunoSEQ multiplex PCR; TCRdb holds only in-frame clones, not every one. Seen here are 50,000 or so clones, over 85% observed once, and the top ten hold around 8%. The sample taken for sequencing was PBMCs. The receptors derive from a young woman in good health and CMV-seropositive.

The chain couples TRBV28 to TRBJ1-2; 8 bases fit TRBD1. J gave up 2 bases and V 4 bases, and 6 bases lay outside the gene matches. Germline V gene data show CDR1 as MDHEN and CDR2 as SYDVKM. This CDR3 is built from 15 residues. The CDR3 is CASSSGGQENYGYTF. As DNA, the CDR3 is TGTGCCAGCAGTTCGGGGGGACAGGAGAACTATGGCTACACCTTC.

About this clone: The junction differs from germline at one of its ends, possibly a read error. The genes are TRBV6-1 and TRBJ1-2; TRBD1 is a possible D gene (6 bases). The length of the CDR3 is 11 residues. CDR1 and CDR2 (germline): MNHNS, SASEGT. The CDR3 DNA is TGTGCCAGCAGTGAAATTGTCGAGACAGGCTTC. This gives the protein CASSEIVETGF.

This clone occurred once. The V call is TRBV7-9, the J call TRBJ2-7, with 7 bases identical to TRBD1. The CDR3 has 16 amino acids. J was trimmed by 3 bases and V by 5 bases; bases with no gene match: 13. The germline V gene encodes CDR1 SEHNR and CDR2 FQNEAQ (reference sequence). The CDR3 DNA sequence: TGTGCCAGCAGCCCCCCTGGACAGGCCAGGGGCTACGAGCAGTACTTC. This gives the protein CASSPPGQARGYEQYF.

The chain links TRBV9 to TRBJ1-1; 7 bases map to TRBD1. Germline-derived CDR1 and CDR2 are SGDLS and YYNGEE. The CDR3 runs to 14 residues. V shed 2 bases and J 2 bases; nucleotides not matched to a gene: 3. In DNA form, the CDR3 reads TGTGCCAGCAGCGTGGGGACAGTTAACACTGAAGCTTTCTTT. Translated, it gives CASSVGTVNTEAFF.

In this sample, this clone turned up once. The V and J genes are TRBV19 and TRBJ2-7; 8 bases are shared with TRBD2. This CDR3 has 13 residues. Germline CDR1 is LNHDA and CDR2 is SQIVND (reference sequence). Trimming took 4 bases from V and 2 from J; bases not matched to a gene: 1. In nucleotides, the CDR3 is TGTGCCAGTAGTAGGGGACTAGCCTACGAGCAGTACTTC. It yields the protein CASSRGLAYEQYF. Full variable domain (missing parts from reference TRBV19 and TRBJ2-7): DGGITQSPKYLFRKEGQNVTLSCEQNLNHDAMYWYRQDPGQGLRLIYYSQIVNDFQKGDIAEGYSVSREKKESFPLTVTSAQKNPTAFYLCASSRGLAYEQYFGPGTRLTVT.

The J gene is TRBJ2-5, the V gene TRBV11-3; D is ambiguous. Germline V gene data show CDR1 as SGHNT and CDR2 as YENEEA. V was cut by 5 bases and J by 7 bases, with 14 bases left in between. The CDR3 loop spans 13 amino acids. The CDR3 DNA reads as TGTGCCAGCAGCCAATTGCCCCCAGGGACCCAGTACTTC. Encoded protein: CASSQLPPGTQYF.

This sequence joins TRBV18 and TRBJ1-1; 7 nucleotides line up with TRBD1. The germline CDR1 and CDR2 sequences are KGHSH and LQKENI. The J segment lost 1 base and the V segment lost 1 base, leaving 6 bases of the junction unmatched. The CDR3 sequence is 16 residues long. CDR3 protein: CASSPRQTGWNTEAFF. Written as DNA, the CDR3 is TGTGCCAGCTCACCACGGCAGACAGGGTGGAACACTGAAGCTTTCTTT.

The chain employs TRBV25-1 and TRBJ1-2; 9 positions match TRBD1. The CDR3 runs 16 residues. After removal of 7 bases from V and 0 bases from J, the junction contained 9 bases not matched to a gene. Germline V gives CDR1 MGHDK, CDR2 SYGVNS. The CDR3, as DNA: TGTGCCAGCAACGGAAGGGGGACAGGGACTAACTATGGCTACACCTTC. It encodes CASNGRGTGTNYGYTF.

In this sample, this clone turned up once. This chain links TRBV27 with TRBJ2-7; 7 bases align to TRBD2. This CDR3 has 15 amino acids. V shed 2 bases and J 0 bases; nucleotides not matched to a gene: 4. Germline V lookup: CDR1 MNHEY, CDR2 SMNVEV (reference sequence). CDR3 bases: TGTGCCAGCAGTTTAGAGGGCGGGAGCTCCTACGAGCAGTACTTC. Amino acid sequence: CASSLEGGSSYEQYF.

This sequence joins TRBV7-2 and TRBJ2-7, with 11 bases aligning to TRBD1. CDR1 is SGHTA and CDR2 is FQGNSA in the germline V gene. V lost 3 bases to trimming and J lost 4 bases; unmatched junction nucleotides: 8. This CDR3 is 16 amino acids long. Here the CDR3 reads CASSLSLGQGVYEQYF. CDR3 nucleotides: TGTGCCAGCAGCTTGAGTCTGGGACAGGGGGTATACGAGCAGTACTTC. Full variable domain (remainder filled in from reference TRBV7-2 and TRBJ2-7): GAGVSQSPSNKVTEKGKDVELRCDPISGHTALYWYRQSLGQGLEFLIYFQGNSAPDKSGLPSDRFSAERTGGSVSTLTIQRTQQEDSAVYLCASSLSLGQGVYEQYFGPGTRLTVT.

The J gene is TRBJ2-3, the V gene TRBV6-1; 9 bases agree with TRBD1. V gave up 10 bases and J gave up 3 bases; unmatched junction bases: 11. The CDR3 is 15 residues long. Germline loops: CDR1 MNHNS, CDR2 SASEGT. The CDR3 here is CATTPGDRVTDTQYF. CDR3 nucleotide sequence: TGTGCCACCACACCGGGGGACAGGGTGACAGATACGCAGTATTTT.

The chain couples TRBV5-4 to TRBJ2-5, with D maybe TRBD2 (6 bases). This CDR3 spans 14 amino acids. V lost 2 bases and J lost 1, with 9 bases in between. Germline lookup yields CDR1 SGHNT and CDR2 YYREEE (reference sequence). CDR3 coding DNA: TGTGCCAGCAGCTTCGGACTAACCCAAGAGACCCAGTACTTC. Protein: CASSFGLTQETQYF.

The V and J genes are TRBV10-3 and TRBJ1-1; 8 positions agree with TRBD1. V gave up 8 bases and J gave up 4 bases; unmatched junction bases: 6. The CDR3 covers 13 residues. Germline lookup yields CDR1 ENHRY and CDR2 SYGVKD. CDR3 sequence reads: CAIRQGASTEAFF. DNA of the CDR3: TGTGCCATCCGGCAGGGGGCGAGCACTGAAGCTTTCTTT.

V is TRBV5-1 and J is TRBJ2-2, with 7 bases matching TRBD1. The CDR3 contains 16 residues. Germline V lookup: CDR1 SGHRS, CDR2 YFSETQ. Unmatched junction bases numbered 10, after V lost 6 bases and J lost 2 bases. The CDR3 DNA follows: TGCGCCAGCACCCCCCGACAGGGCGCTAACACCGGGGAGCTGTTTTTT. It is translated as CASTPRQGANTGELFF.

The V and J genes are TRBV2 and TRBJ2-5; no firm D call. V gave up 4 bases and J gave up 7 bases, with 7 bases separating them. This CDR3 is 11 amino acids long. Germline CDR1 SNHLY, CDR2 FYNNEI. In DNA, the CDR3 is TGTGCCAGCAGTGGCACGGGGACCCAGTACTTC. This translates into CASSGTGTQYF.

The rearrangement uses TRBV5-4 and TRBJ2-7, with D possibly matching TRBD2 (6 bases). Germline V gene sequence: CDR1 SGHNT, CDR2 YYREEE (reference sequence). The germline V and J ends were trimmed by 3 bases and 5 bases, with 15 bases remaining between them. The CDR3 length is 14 residues. The CDR3 sequence: CASSSASSAHEQYF. CDR3 sequence (DNA): TGTGCCAGCAGCTCCGCGTCTAGCGCCCACGAGCAGTACTTC.

A single count supports this clone. The chain joins TRBV7-2 to TRBJ1-2; D might be TRBD1 (6 bases). Germline loops: CDR1 SGHTA, CDR2 FQGNSA. The V end was cut by 2 bases, the J end by 3 bases, with 10 bases between. The CDR3 runs 14 residues. The CDR3 reads CASSLQQGYYGYTF. CDR3 coding DNA: TGTGCCAGCAGCTTACAGCAGGGGTACTATGGCTACACCTTC.

The count of this clone is one. This chain joins TRBV19 and TRBJ1-4, with D unclear. The CDR3 length is 12 residues. Trimming cost V 2 bases and J 8 bases, with 6 bases left between them. CDR1 is LNHDA, CDR2 SQIVND, per germline (reference sequence). The DNA for the CDR3 is TGTGCCAGTAGTATACTACAGGAAAAACTGTTTTTT. Its protein is CASSILQEKLFF.

The genes are TRBV6-5 and TRBJ2-5, with 9 bases lining up with TRBD1. V was clipped by 7 bases and J by 1 base; unmatched bases: 7. The CDR3 consists of 15 residues. CDR1 and CDR2 from the germline V gene are MNHEY and SVGAGI. The CDR3 DNA reads TGTGCCAGCACCGATTGGGGACAGGGCCAAGAGACCCAGTACTTC. It translates to CASTDWGQGQETQYF.

The CDR3 coding sequence is TGTGCCAGCAGCTTGGAAACTAGCGGGAGGCCCACCTCCTACGAGCAGTACTTC. Protein product: CASSLETSGRPTSYEQYF. J is TRBJ2-7 and V is TRBV5-6; TRBD2 agrees at 12 bases. Per germline, CDR1 SGHDT and CDR2 YYEEEE. V lost 0 bases to trimming and J lost 0 bases; unmatched junction nucleotides: 7. The CDR3 has 18 residues.

This clone was counted only a few times. V gene TRBV6-4 combines with J gene TRBJ2-3; 8 bases map to TRBD2. Per the germline V gene, CDR1 is MRHNA and CDR2 is SNTAGT. CDR3 length equals 15 residues. V was clipped by 3 bases and J by 2 bases; unmatched bases: 4. CDR3 nucleotide sequence: TGTGCCAGCAGTGAAACGGGACTAGACACAGATACGCAGTATTTT. As protein: CASSETGLDTDTQYF.

The chain has TRBV28 and TRBJ1-6; D gene unclear. The CDR3 is 11 residues long. Germline CDR1 reads MDHEN; CDR2 reads SYDVKM. Trimming removed 6 bases at V and 9 bases at J, with 6 bases between. Here the CDR3 reads CASSPGSPLHF. In DNA, the CDR3 is TGTGCCAGCAGCCCGGGTTCACCCCTCCACTTT.

The chain is built from TRBV14 and TRBJ2-2; TRBD2 matches 15 bases. Germline lookup yields CDR1 SGHDN and CDR2 FVKESK. The CDR3 runs 18 residues. The J segment lost 7 bases and the V segment lost 4 bases, leaving 10 bases of the junction unmatched. Here the CDR3 DNA reads TGTGCCAGCAGCCCCATGGGGACTAGCGGGAGGAGGAACGGGGAGCTGTTTTTT. It specifies CASSPMGTSGRRNGELFF. The full variable domain, with the rest looked up from reference TRBV14 and TRBJ2-2, is EAGVTQFPSHSVIEKGQTVTLRCDPISGHDNLYWYRRVMGKEIKFLLHFVKESKQDESGMPNNRFLAERTGGTYSTLKVQPAELEDSGVYFCASSPMGTSGRRNGELFFGEGSRLTVL.

The V gene is TRBV7-6, the J gene TRBJ2-1; no reliable D call. V was pared by 5 bases and J by 4 bases, with 6 bases between. The CDR3 length is 12 residues. Germline lookup yields CDR1 SGHVS and CDR2 FNYEAQ. DNA of the CDR3: TGTGCCAGCAGCCGCACATACAATGAGCAGTTCTTC. Its protein is CASSRTYNEQFF.

This chain uses TRBV2 with TRBJ2-2; tentative D call: TRBD1 (6 bases). Germline V gene data show CDR1 as SNHLY and CDR2 as FYNNEI. V lost 7 bases and J 1 base, leaving 13 bases between the germline ends. The CDR3 spans 15 residues. The CDR3 DNA reads as TGTGCCAGCACCAAGGGACACATGAACACCGGGGAGCTGTTTTTT. This translates into CASTKGHMNTGELFF.

The J gene is TRBJ1-3, the V gene TRBV5-1; no clear D. The V and J ends lost 0 bases and 0 bases respectively, with 7 bases between them. Germline V gives CDR1 SGHRS, CDR2 YFSETQ. The CDR3 has 15 amino acids. The CDR3 DNA is TGCGCCAGCAGCTTGGCTGGCTCCTCTGGAAACACCATATATTTT. Translation: CASSLAGSSGNTIYF.

CDR3 residues: CASSLLAETEQFF. CDR3 in DNA: TGTGCCAGCAGTTTGTTGGCGGAGACTGAGCAGTTCTTC. The rearrangement uses TRBV28 and TRBJ2-1; the D is unclear. CDR1 and CDR2 from the germline V gene are MDHEN and SYDVKM. The CDR3 loop spans 13 amino acids. V gave up 3 bases and J gave up 9 bases, with 12 bases separating them. Filled out from reference TRBV28 and TRBJ2-1, the complete variable domain reads DVKVTQSSRYLVKRTGEKVFLECVQDMDHENMFWYRQDPGLGLRLIYFSYDVKMKEKGDIPEGYSVSREKKERFSLILESASTNQTSMYLCASSLLAETEQFFGPGTRLTVL.